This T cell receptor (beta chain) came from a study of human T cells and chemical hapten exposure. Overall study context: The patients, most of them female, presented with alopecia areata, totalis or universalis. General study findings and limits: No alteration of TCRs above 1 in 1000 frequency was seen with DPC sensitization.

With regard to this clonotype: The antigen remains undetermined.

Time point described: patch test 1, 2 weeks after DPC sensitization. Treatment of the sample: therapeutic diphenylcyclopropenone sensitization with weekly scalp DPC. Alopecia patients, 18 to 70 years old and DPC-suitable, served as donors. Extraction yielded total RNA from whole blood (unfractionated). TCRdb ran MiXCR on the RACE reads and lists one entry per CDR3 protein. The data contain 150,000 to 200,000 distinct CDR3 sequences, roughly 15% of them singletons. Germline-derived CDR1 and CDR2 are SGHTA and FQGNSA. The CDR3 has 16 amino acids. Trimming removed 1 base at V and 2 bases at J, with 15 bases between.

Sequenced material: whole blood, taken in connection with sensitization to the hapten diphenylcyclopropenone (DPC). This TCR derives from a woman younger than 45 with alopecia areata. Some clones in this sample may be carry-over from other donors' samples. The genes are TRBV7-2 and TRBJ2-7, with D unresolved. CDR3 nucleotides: TGTGCCAGCAGCTTAGGTGACTTAGCTGCCGCCTACGAGCAGTACTTC. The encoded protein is CASSLGDLAAAYEQYF.